These 27 T cell receptor beta chains originate from one sample sequenced in a study of CD8+ T cells in alopecia areata. Treatment defined: oral pan-JAK inhibitor, 5-10 mg twice daily. It was cDNA, reverse transcribed from extracted RNA, that served as the sequencing template. Some clones are missing from TCRdb's copy, which holds only in-frame ones; the method was immunoSEQ multiplex PCR. The repertoire holds under 200,000 clones, approximately 62% seen once, with 12% to 15% in the top ten. Sequenced here: CD4+ T cells sorted from blood, sampled at week 24, from a patient treated with tofacitinib. The receptors here all came from a human donor with alopecia areata.

The chain employs TRBV20-1 and TRBJ2-3, with D unresolved. Looked up from germline, CDR1 is DFQATT and CDR2 is SNEGSKA (reference sequence). V gave up 2 bases and J gave up 5 bases, with 5 bases separating them. The CDR3 runs to 11 residues. In DNA, the CDR3 is TGCAGTGCTAGACTGGGAGATACGCAGTATTTT. Its protein is CSARLGDTQYF.

The chain carries TRBV29-1 and TRBJ1-6, with D tentatively TRBD1 (5 bases). CDR1 and CDR2 from the germline V gene are SQVTM and ANQGSEA. The ends were cut back, 6 bases at V and 3 bases at J, with 15 bases in the middle. The CDR3 runs to 15 residues. CDR3 sequence: CSVRPGTDYNSPLHF. The CDR3 DNA reads as TGCAGCGTGAGACCCGGGACGGACTATAATTCACCCCTCCACTTT.

This clone was detected a few times. The V and J genes are TRBV29-1 and TRBJ1-5; tentative D call: TRBD1 (5 bases). The V end was cut by 4 bases, the J end by 3 bases, with 10 bases between. Germline-derived CDR1 and CDR2 are SQVTM and ANQGSEA. The CDR3 is 13 amino acids. The CDR3 DNA follows: TGCAGCGTTGTATGGGGGGACAATCAGCCCCAGCATTTT. It codes for CSVVWGDNQPQHF.

The sample holds a few counts of this clone. The chain has TRBV30 and TRBJ2-3; 11 nucleotides line up with TRBD2. CDR3 length equals 15 residues. Trimming cost V 2 bases and J 4 bases; bases outside gene matches: 5. CDR1 GTSNPN and CDR2 SVGIG come from the germline V gene (reference sequence). The CDR3 loop reads CAWSLAGGLPDTQYF. CDR3 bases: TGTGCCTGGAGTCTAGCGGGGGGCCTCCCAGATACGCAGTATTTT.

The chain's CDR3 is CSVTSPGTEAFF. The CDR3 DNA sequence: TGCAGCGTGACAAGCCCGGGGACTGAAGCTTTCTTT. The chain carries TRBV29-1 and TRBJ1-1; D remains unclear. V was pared by 6 bases and J by 5 bases, with 13 bases between. This CDR3 contains 12 residues. Germline CDR1 reads SQVTM; CDR2 reads ANQGSEA.

This clone has a handful of counts. The chain uses TRBV29-1 and TRBJ2-3; the match to TRBD1 covers 8 bases. CDR1 and CDR2 (germline): SQVTM, ANQGSEA. Trimming took 5 bases from V and 0 from J; bases not matched to a gene: 4. The CDR3 runs 14 residues. The CDR3 loop is CSVLGQVSTDTQYF. CDR3 nucleotides: TGCAGCGTTCTGGGACAGGTCAGCACAGATACGCAGTATTTT.

In its sample, this clone was seen once. V gene TRBV9 combines with J gene TRBJ1-5; D gene unclear. Germline V gives CDR1 SGDLS, CDR2 YYNGEE. The V and J ends lost 3 bases and 0 bases respectively, with 13 bases between them. The CDR3 is made up of 16 amino acids. CDR3 bases: TGTGCCAGCAGCGGGGCGCCGTACCATAGCAATCAGCCCCAGCATTTT. It specifies CASSGAPYHSNQPQHF. Complete variable domain (other parts from reference TRBV9 and TRBJ1-5): DSGVTQTPKHLITATGQRVTLRCSPRSGDLSVYWYQQSLDQGLQFLIQYYNGEERAKGNILERFSAQQFPDLHSELNLSSLELGDSALYFCASSGAPYHSNQPQHFGDGTRLSIL.

This clone was seen only once. The chain combines TRBV5-1 with TRBJ2-3; D tentatively fits TRBD1 or TRBD2 (6 bases each). The CDR3 runs 16 residues. V lost 0 bases and J 3 bases, leaving 14 bases between the germline ends. Germline CDR1 is SGHRS and CDR2 is YFSETQ. CDR3 residues: CASSLGAGTRTDTQYF. The CDR3 region has the DNA TGCGCCAGCAGCTTGGGCGCGGGGACAAGGACAGATACGCAGTATTTT.

The rearrangement joins TRBV7-9 to TRBJ2-3, with 10 bases fitting TRBD1. Germline V gene lookup returns CDR1 SEHNR and CDR2 FQNEAQ (reference sequence). V lost 4 bases and J lost 4; bases outside the gene matches: 2. The CDR3 totals 14 residues. CDR3 DNA: TGTGCCAGCAGCTCCGGGACAGGGGCAGATACGCAGTATTTT. Protein: CASSSGTGADTQYF.

The chain recombines TRBV6-5 with TRBJ2-7; D unresolved. Germline V gene data show CDR1 as MNHEY and CDR2 as SVGAGI. V was pared by 2 bases and J by 3 bases, with 8 bases between. This CDR3 region has 13 residues. CDR3 coding DNA: TGTGCCAGCAGTTACAGGCGAGGCTACGAGCAGTACTTC. It yields the protein CASSYRRGYEQYF.

This chain uses TRBV6-6 with TRBJ1-5; D may be TRBD1 (5 bases). The V gene lost 8 bases and the J gene lost 4 bases, with 12 bases spanning the gap. This CDR3 region has 13 residues. Germline-derived CDR1 and CDR2 are MNHNY and SVGAGI (reference sequence). In DNA, the CDR3 is TGTGCCAGCCAGGAGGGGAGTAATCAGCCCCAGCATTTT. Encoded protein: CASQEGSNQPQHF.

With respect to this clone: The sample holds other DNA sequences that translate to the same CDR3. This rearrangement joins TRBV20-1 to TRBJ2-1, with TRBD1 as a possible D gene (6 bases). The CDR3 length is 11 residues. Per germline, CDR1 DFQATT and CDR2 SNEGSKA (reference sequence). Trimming cost V 3 bases and J 7 bases, with 7 bases left between them. The CDR3 protein is CSARRGNEQFF. The CDR3 coding sequence is TGCAGTGCTAGGAGGGGGAATGAGCAGTTCTTC.

V gene TRBV30 combines with J gene TRBJ2-5; 11 positions agree with TRBD2. Looked up from germline, CDR1 is GTSNPN and CDR2 is SVGIG (reference sequence). V lost 2 bases and J lost 4; bases outside the gene matches: 3. The CDR3 is 14 amino acids. CDR3 residues: CAWSYSGGAETQYF. The CDR3 coding sequence is TGTGCCTGGAGTTATAGCGGGGGGGCAGAGACCCAGTACTTC.

This clone turned up a few times. V is TRBV30 and J is TRBJ1-5, with D possibly matching TRBD1 (5 bases). The V gene's germline CDR1 is GTSNPN and CDR2 SVGIG (reference sequence). The CDR3 contains 16 residues. V was pared by 0 bases and J by 6 bases, with 18 bases between. The CDR3 DNA is TGTGCCTGGAGTGTACCAATGACAGCCGGCGGTCAGCCCCAGCATTTT. Translating gives CAWSVPMTAGGQPQHF.

This clone was seen a handful of times. This chain connects TRBV5-1 to TRBJ1-2; D not certain. Trimming removed 2 bases from V and 1 base from J, with 9 bases in between. CDR1 and CDR2 from the germline V gene are SGHRS and YFSETQ. The CDR3 covers 14 residues. DNA of the CDR3: TGCGCCAGCAGCTTTAACGGCCTTAACTATGGCTACACCTTC. This translates into CASSFNGLNYGYTF.

The genes are TRBV7-2 and TRBJ2-2; D possibly matches TRBD1 or TRBD2 (6 bases each). Germline CDR1 SGHTA, CDR2 FQGNSA. CDR3 length: 15 residues. The ends were cut back, 2 bases at V and 4 bases at J, with 11 bases in the middle. DNA for the CDR3: TGTGCCAGCAGCTTATGGGGGGCCGGCACCGGGGAGCTGTTTTTT. Encoded protein: CASSLWGAGTGELFF.

The chain combines TRBV30 with TRBJ1-3; D gene ambiguous. This CDR3 contains 13 residues. Per germline, CDR1 GTSNPN and CDR2 SVGIG (reference sequence). Trimming removed 1 base from V and 8 bases from J, with 12 bases in between. CDR3 DNA: TGTGCCTGGAGTGGGCAGAAGGCGTACACCATATATTTT. Its protein product is CAWSGQKAYTIYF.

This chain uses TRBV29-1 with TRBJ2-3; 7 bases map to TRBD2. Unmatched junction bases numbered 9, after V lost 4 bases and J lost 8 bases. Germline CDR1 and CDR2: SQVTM and ANQGSEA. The CDR3 is 13 amino acids. The CDR3 DNA is TGCAGCGTTGTAGCGGGTGGGTACGGTACGCAGTATTTT. Amino acid sequence: CSVVAGGYGTQYF.

The chain has TRBV29-1 and TRBJ1-2; possible D gene TRBD1, 5 bases. The CDR3 has 12 amino acids. Germline values: CDR1 SQVTM, CDR2 ANQGSEA. V was clipped by 7 bases and J by 1 base, with 10 bases between them. This chain's CDR3 is CSAQTDNYGYTF. CDR3 in DNA: TGCAGCGCACAGACAGATAACTATGGCTACACCTTC. The complete variable domain, with remaining parts taken from reference TRBV29-1 and TRBJ1-2, reads SAVISQKPSRDICQRGTSLTIQCQVDSQVTMMFWYRQQPGQSLTLIATANQGSEATYESGFVIDKFPISRPNLTFSTLTVSNMSPEDSSIYLCSAQTDNYGYTFGSGTRLTVV.

V usage is TRBV20-1 and J usage is TRBJ2-5; D uncertain. This CDR3 spans 10 amino acids. Per the germline V gene, CDR1 is DFQATT and CDR2 is SNEGSKA (reference sequence). Here the CDR3 reads CSGDQETQYF. The CDR3 region has the DNA TGCTCGGGCGACCAAGAGACCCAGTACTTC.

In this sample, this clone turned up once. The chain couples TRBV27 to TRBJ1-3; D possibly corresponds to TRBD1 (5 bases). V was clipped by 6 bases and J by 1 base, with 10 bases between them. The CDR3 contains 14 residues. From germline, CDR1 is MNHEY and CDR2 SMNVEV (reference sequence). In nucleotides, the CDR3 is TGTGCCAGCAGGCCAACAGGTTCTGGAAACACCATATATTTT. It encodes CASRPTGSGNTIYF.

This clone was counted between two and nine times. The J gene is TRBJ1-1, the V gene TRBV30, with TRBD1 as a possible D gene (5 bases). This CDR3 is 13 amino acids long. The V gene's germline CDR1 is GTSNPN and CDR2 SVGIG (reference sequence). Trimming removed 1 base from V and 11 bases from J, with 17 bases in between. The CDR3: CAWSGLRAPGAFF. DNA for the CDR3: TGTGCCTGGAGTGGCCTCAGGGCTCCCGGGGCTTTCTTT.

The chain joins TRBV5-6 to TRBJ1-2; TRBD1 agrees at 8 bases. The CDR3 is 14 amino acids. Germline-derived CDR1 and CDR2 are SGHDT and YYEEEE. Germline trimming cut 0 bases from V and 4 bases from J; bases unmatched to any gene: 2. CDR3 DNA sequence: TGTGCCAGCAGCTTGGGACAGGGGTCCTATGGCTACACCTTC. It encodes CASSLGQGSYGYTF.

The chain uses TRBV7-2 and TRBJ1-1; D uncertain. Trimming cost V 5 bases and J 0 bases, with 7 bases left between them. The CDR3 has 13 residues. The germline gives CDR1 SGHTA, CDR2 FQGNSA. This chain's CDR3 is CASSRKVNTEAFF. CDR3 nucleotides: TGTGCCAGCAGCAGAAAAGTGAACACTGAAGCTTTCTTT.

This clone was observed many times. J is TRBJ1-1 and V is TRBV27, with a possible D match to TRBD1 (6 bases). Per the germline V gene, CDR1 is MNHEY and CDR2 is SMNVEV (reference sequence). There are 15 residues in the CDR3. With 5 bases removed from V and 1 base from J, the gap between germline ends came to 14 bases. The CDR3 DNA reads TGTGCCAGCAGTCCCCTGTGGACAGAGAACACTGAAGCTTTCTTT. This codes for CASSPLWTENTEAFF.

CDR3 region: CASKQGLNQPQHF. CDR3 DNA sequence: TGTGCCAGCAAACAGGGTCTCAATCAGCCCCAGCATTTT. The chain recombines TRBV28 with TRBJ1-5; D is perhaps TRBD1 (6 bases). CDR3 length: 13 residues. Trimming cost V 7 bases and J 3 bases, with 10 bases left between them. The germline gives CDR1 MDHEN, CDR2 SYDVKM.

This clone has a single count. This chain connects TRBV30 to TRBJ1-5; no definite D call. CDR3 size: 14 residues. Trimming took 0 bases from V and 1 from J, leaving 7 bases between them. Germline V lookup: CDR1 GTSNPN, CDR2 SVGIG (reference sequence). CDR3 bases: TGTGCCTGGAGTGTAAGGGCCAGCAATCAGCCCCAGCATTTT. Translating it yields CAWSVRASNQPQHF.